This T cell receptor (beta chain) emerged from a study of T cells in Graves' hyperthyroidism and ophthalmopathy (dated by TCRdb to the late 2010s). In terms of the full investigation: Peripheral blood was collected at initial diagnosis, before any treatment. A discovery cohort of 95 to 100 patients, about 44 with Graves' ophthalmopathy and fewer than 65 with stable Graves' hyperthyroidism, was used to find distinguishing TCR V-J signatures. Prospective prediction of ophthalmopathy was tested in an independent validation cohort of approximately 18 hyperthyroidism patients and 17 patients who later progressed to ophthalmopathy. The 90 to 100 discovery patients were randomly split 7:3 into training and test sets. In several Graves' hyperthyroidism patients, the study also compared T-cell repertoires from thyroid tissue with T-cell repertoires from blood. After sampling, hyperthyroidism patients received methimazole starting at 30 mg daily, and ophthalmopathy patients received high-dose intravenous methylprednisolone. TCR Vbeta CDR3 sequencing of some 140 peripheral blood samples (under 45 ophthalmopathy, around 80 hyperthyroidism and some 17 progressor patients) is reported in the paper. Overall results and qualifications from the work: Sample size was not statistically predetermined, and blinding of investigators to group allocation was not performed. Most expanded thyroid clonotypes (frequency above 0.001) were also found in blood, which suggests that blood repertoires may mirror thyroid immune responses. In validation, progression to ophthalmopathy was predicted by the model with 70.59% sensitivity and under 85% specificity, a median of around 5.9 months before onset. In cross-validation, a model built on a 13 V-J signature told ophthalmopathy apart from stable hyperthyroidism with roughly 87% sensitivity and roughly 81% specificity, and in testing the same model reached 80%/75%.

The TCR beta CDR3 regions were amplified from the RNA transcripts. A first-round RT-PCR of the TCR CDR3 used the HTBI primer set with the Qiagen OneStep RT-PCR kit. The libraries were constructed in a second round of multiplex PCR and then size-selected and purified. Libraries were sequenced paired-end with 100 bp reads on an Illumina HiSeq2000. Per the original workflow: Raw data were processed with SOAPnuke, discarding reads with adapters, uncalled bases, mean Phred below 15, or no exact constant-primer or identifier match. COPE v1.2.5 was used to merge the high-quality paired reads, and each unique nucleotide sequence was defined as a clonotype. MiTCR v1.1 was used to align clonotypes to the IMGT TRBV, TRBD and TRBJ reference segments. Only V-J combinations with frequency above 0.0001, covering roughly 99% of repertoires, were analysed. A TCS score was defined as the ratio between F50 (clonal expansion) and ExV (chaos), using BLOSUM62-based TCRdist between CDR3 peptides within each V-J. Welch's t-statistics and random forest reduced fewer than 600 V-J features to roughly 13, which were used in a naive Bayes classifier (R e1071). TCRdb itself trimmed the public reads at Q25 with fastp, ran MiXCR and retained productive beta chains. A single entry per CDR3 protein holds the most common genes and DNA from its merged rows. Clone size and V and J calls follow TCRdb, not the original study. The table for this sample lists some 400,000 distinct CDR3 sequences; roughly 19% of them were counted only once. The ten biggest clones cover approximately 4% of the sample.

Graves' hyperthyroidism was defined as stable when no progression to ophthalmopathy occurred over 18 months of follow-up. The hyperthyroidism patients were between 18 and 65 years old and newly diagnosed, with a disease duration of less than 2 months. The study excluded patients with uncontrolled infections, other autoimmune diseases, pregnancy or lactation. Clinical symptoms, serum thyroxine and TRAb, thyroid ultrasound, and orbital computed tomography formed the basis for the diagnoses. PBMCs were separated from approximately 10 ml of fresh peripheral blood using Ficoll-Paque density gradient centrifugation. Total RNA was extracted with Trizol reagent, and quality was checked on an Agilent 2100 Bioanalyzer. V is pruned by 6 bases and J by 2 bases, leaving 5 bases of the junction without a gene match. CDR1 and CDR2 are read off the germline V gene as MDHEN and SYDVKM. Including the terminal cysteine and phenylalanine, the CDR3 comprises 15 residues. The read is trimmed to its CDR3 DNA, 45 bases read in frame from base 1.

Ten or more counts support this clonotype. Its antigen remains unidentified. Base qualities are not recorded, but no much larger clone differs from it by a single base. The sample was blood. The sequence was obtained from a woman younger than 35 with Graves' hyperthyroidism. The rearranged chain carries TRBV28 and TRBJ2-2, with 8 central nucleotides matching TRBD1. The nucleotide sequence reads as follows: TGTGCCAGCAGATCAACAGGGGGTAACACCGGGGAGCTGTTTTTT. The resulting protein is CASRSTGGNTGELFF. Where the CDR3 stops, the reference TRBV28 and TRBJ2-2 genes take over; the full variable domain is DVKVTQSSRYLVKRTGEKVFLECVQDMDHENMFWYRQDPGLGLRLIYFSYDVKMKEKGDIPEGYSVSREKKERFSLILESASTNQTSMYLCASRSTGGNTGELFFGEGSRLTVL.